These 11 T cell receptor beta chains came from one sample sequenced in a study of T cells after yellow fever vaccination. TCRdb ran MiXCR on the 5' RACE reads and lists one entry per CDR3 protein. The sample holds around 30,000 distinct CDR3 sequences; around 5% are singletons and the top ten take roughly two fifths. Sample: CD8+ T cells sorted from PBMCs, taken 10 days after the yellow fever booster vaccination. These receptors were collected from a man aged 25-45 years who received the YFV17D yellow fever vaccine.

In its sample, this clonotype was seen many times. V and J are TRBV2 and TRBJ2-2, with a weak D call TRBD2 (5 bases). The CDR3 has 14 amino acids. Germline V CDR1 and CDR2: SNHLY, FYNNEI. V lost 8 bases and J 6 bases, leaving 16 bases between the germline ends. The DNA of the CDR3 is TGTGCCAGCGATTCGGCGGGCGGGCCCGGGGAGCTGTTTTTT. This encodes CASDSAGGPGELFF.

This clonotype was observed many times. The CDR3 DNA follows: TGTGCCAGCAGTTCCGGGACAACGTGGTACGAGCAGTACTTC. It is translated as CASSSGTTWYEQYF. The V and J genes are TRBV27 and TRBJ2-7, with a tentative D call TRBD1 (6 bases). Between the trimmed V and J ends, which lost 4 bases and 4 bases, there was a span of 14 bases. Germline V gene lookup returns CDR1 MNHEY and CDR2 SMNVEV (reference sequence). This CDR3 contains 14 residues.

This clonotype was seen repeatedly, ten times or more. CDR3: CSVEATSDRGHAYGELFF. The CDR3 DNA is TGCAGCGTTGAAGCCACCTCCGACAGGGGGCATGCATACGGGGAGCTGTTTTTT. V is TRBV29-1 and J is TRBJ2-2, with 10 bases aligning to TRBD1. Germline CDR1 and CDR2: SQVTM and ANQGSEA. V shed 1 base and J 7 bases; nucleotides not matched to a gene: 15. The CDR3 is 18 amino acids.

A note on this clonotype: Possible read error: a much larger clone is one base away. The chain's CDR3 is CSSSYSRTGGWEQYF. The CDR3 region has the DNA TGTTCCAGCAGTTACTCCCGAACAGGGGGTTGGGAGCAGTACTTC. The chain has TRBV6-5 and TRBJ2-7, with 8 bases matching TRBD1. In germline, CDR1 is MNHEY, CDR2 SVGAGI. The CDR3 is made up of 15 amino acids.

This clonotype rates as medium-sized. This chain joins TRBV6-2 or TRBV6-3 and TRBJ2-3, with TRBD2 matching 7 bases. The V segment lost 6 bases and the J segment 7 bases; nucleotides outside the gene matches: 4. The CDR3 covers 12 residues. CDR1 is MNHEY, CDR2 SVGEGT, per germline. Here the CDR3 reads CASRRDYHTQYF. CDR3 bases: TGTGCCAGCAGGCGGGACTACCATACGCAGTATTTT.

This clonotype was detected ten times or more. The chain joins TRBV5-5 to TRBJ2-5, with 12 bases aligning to TRBD2. CDR3 size: 15 residues. CDR1 is SGHKS, CDR2 YYEKEE, per germline (reference sequence). V lost 5 bases to trimming and J lost 5 bases; unmatched junction nucleotides: 7. This CDR3 is CASRRTSGNVETQYF. For the CDR3, the DNA is TGTGCCAGCAGGCGGACTAGCGGGAATGTCGAGACCCAGTACTTC.

This clonotype appeared many times. The chain joins TRBV24-1 to TRBJ2-1; TRBD2 matches 9 bases. Germline-derived CDR1 and CDR2 are KGHDR and SFDVKD. CDR3 length: 13 residues. Trimming cost V 9 bases and J 3 bases; bases outside gene matches: 2. The CDR3 sequence is CATPTSGYNEQFF. Here the CDR3 DNA reads TGTGCCACCCCGACTAGCGGCTACAATGAGCAGTTCTTC.

V gene TRBV4-2 combines with J gene TRBJ2-1; 10 positions agree with TRBD1. The CDR3 consists of 24 residues. J was trimmed by 2 bases and V by 7 bases; bases with no gene match: 32. The germline V gene has CDR1 LGHNA and CDR2 YNFKEQ. CDR3 bases: TGTGCCAGCATGCCCGCAGGGCCCCTCTATAGATTGTGGGGACAGGGGTATGCCTACAATGAGCAGTTCTTC. It codes for CASMPAGPLYRLWGQGYAYNEQFF.

The sample holds many counts of this clonotype. The CDR3 DNA reads TGTGCCAGCGGTTCCGGGGAGCTGTTTTTT. Translation: CASGSGELFF. This chain connects TRBV12-3 or TRBV12-4 to TRBJ2-2; D uncertain. V lost 8 bases to trimming and J lost 6 bases, with 4 bases between them. The CDR3 is 10 amino acids.

This clonotype has a count of ten or more. The chain recombines TRBV10-3 with TRBJ2-7; tentatively, D is TRBD2 (6 bases). The germline V gene has CDR1 ENHRY and CDR2 SYGVKD. The length of the CDR3 is 16 residues. V lost 8 bases to trimming and J lost 3 bases, with 23 bases between them. CDR3 region: CAIDGFRDSGVYEQYF. CDR3 in DNA: TGTGCCATCGATGGCTTCCGGGACTCGGGGGTCTACGAGCAGTACTTC.

This clonotype showed up many times. This chain joins TRBV20-1 and TRBJ1-2, with D hard to call. There are 12 residues in the CDR3. Trimming stripped 7 bases from V and 6 bases from J, with 15 bases between. Germline CDR1 DFQATT, CDR2 SNEGSKA (reference sequence). The CDR3 is CSGGGGSNGYTF. Written as DNA, the CDR3 is TGCAGTGGGGGTGGTGGATCGAATGGCTACACCTTC.